What follows are 28 T cell receptor beta chains derived from one specimen sequenced in a study of CXCR3 chemokines and chemotherapy response in bladder cancer. TCRdb reprocessed the PCR reads with MiXCR, giving one entry per CDR3 protein. The table has about 5,000 distinct CDR3 sequences, 13% to 15% seen once. The specimen was collected from a patient whose treatment included neoadjuvant chemotherapy. The receptors originated from a human donor with bladder cancer that responded to neoadjuvant chemotherapy.

This clonotype was detected ten times or more. This chain connects TRBV5-4 to TRBJ1-5, with D tentatively TRBD1 (6 bases). The CDR3 is 16 amino acids. Germline CDR1 is SGHNT and CDR2 is YYREEE (reference sequence). V dropped 3 bases and J dropped 0 bases, with 13 bases sitting between them. The CDR3 spells CASSWGGQTSNQPQHF. For the CDR3, the DNA is TGTGCCAGCAGCTGGGGAGGACAGACTAGCAATCAGCCCCAGCATTTT.

This clonotype is deemed medium-sized. This chain connects TRBV29-1 to TRBJ2-1; D tentatively fits TRBD1 or TRBD2 (5 bases each). This CDR3 has 14 residues. Germline-derived CDR1 and CDR2 are SQVTM and ANQGSEA. The germline V and J ends were trimmed by 5 bases and 8 bases, with 19 bases remaining between them. The CDR3 sequence is CSVPQPWGWDEQFF. The CDR3 bases are TGCAGCGTTCCACAACCGTGGGGGTGGGATGAGCAGTTCTTC.

Within the sample, this clonotype is medium-sized. The chain joins TRBV7-9 to TRBJ1-6, with 7 bases identical to TRBD1. Germline V CDR1 and CDR2: SEHNR, FQNEAQ (reference sequence). Losses at the gene ends were 4 bases for V and 5 bases for J; bases not matched to a gene: 5. There are 15 residues in the CDR3. CDR3 in DNA: TGTGCCAGCAGCTCCCGGACAGGCAATAATTCACCCCTCCACTTT. Protein sequence: CASSSRTGNNSPLHF.

This clonotype turned up a few times. The rearrangement joins TRBV20-1 to TRBJ2-5; 12 bases match TRBD2. Germline-derived CDR1 and CDR2 are DFQATT and SNEGSKA (reference sequence). The V segment lost 5 bases and the J segment 4 bases; nucleotides outside the gene matches: 11. The CDR3 has 16 residues. The CDR3 region has the DNA TGCAGTGCTTTCCTCTTGACTAGCGGGAGAGGAGAGACCCAGTACTTC. This translates into CSAFLLTSGRGETQYF.

This clonotype has a count of ten or more. This chain joins TRBV11-3 and TRBJ1-1, with 8 positions matching TRBD1. Germline V gene lookup returns CDR1 SGHNT and CDR2 YENEEA. The length of the CDR3 is 18 residues. Trimming at V came to 4 bases and at J to 4 bases, leaving 17 bases not matched to a gene. The CDR3 is CASSSPNRGSGLSTEAFF. The CDR3 coding sequence is TGTGCCAGCAGCTCCCCCAACAGGGGGTCGGGTTTAAGCACTGAAGCTTTCTTT.

This clonotype is medium-sized by share. The CDR3 loop reads CASSYPQQGSGNQPQHF. CDR3 bases: TGTGCCAGCAGTTACCCACAACAGGGGTCCGGCAATCAGCCCCAGCATTTT. The rearrangement uses TRBV6-2 or TRBV6-3 and TRBJ1-5; 7 bases match TRBD1. CDR1 MNHEY and CDR2 SVGEGT come from the germline V gene. This CDR3 spans 17 amino acids. Trimming cost V 2 bases and J 2 bases; bases outside gene matches: 9.

By sample fraction, this clonotype is medium-sized. V and J are TRBV11-3 and TRBJ2-3; D may be TRBD1 (6 bases). Germline loops: CDR1 SGHNT, CDR2 YENEEA. Trimming cost V 6 bases and J 0 bases, with 16 bases left between them. CDR3 length equals 16 residues. This CDR3 is CASSYRDGRSTDTQYF. The CDR3 coding sequence is TGTGCCAGCAGTTACAGGGACGGAAGAAGCACAGATACGCAGTATTTT.

J is TRBJ2-7 and V is TRBV7-9; 10 bases map to TRBD1. V gave up 5 bases and J gave up 2 bases; unmatched junction bases: 6. This CDR3 has 15 residues. Germline-derived CDR1 and CDR2 are SEHNR and FQNEAQ (reference sequence). CDR3 region: CASSNRDRGTYEQYF. DNA for the CDR3: TGTGCCAGCAGCAACCGGGACAGGGGTACCTACGAGCAGTACTTC.

This clonotype was seen ten or more times. J is TRBJ1-4 and V is TRBV12-3 or TRBV12-4; possible D gene TRBD1, 5 bases. The CDR3 is 14 amino acids. Between the trimmed V and J ends, which lost 6 bases and 8 bases, there was a span of 16 bases. Here the CDR3 DNA reads TGTGCCAGCAGCCAGGGTCAACCGGGCGAAAAACTGTTTTTT. Its translation: CASSQGQPGEKLFF.

This clonotype was recorded at least ten times. The gene calls are TRBV7-9 and TRBJ1-6, with D hard to call. V was pared by 4 bases and J by 4 bases, with 17 bases between. CDR1 SEHNR and CDR2 FQNEAQ come from the germline V gene (reference sequence). CDR3 size: 17 residues. The CDR3 DNA is TGTGCCAGCAGCTCAACTGGCCGAGCCTCGTATAATTCACCCCTCCACTTT. Translating it yields CASSSTGRASYNSPLHF. The full variable domain, completed using reference TRBV7-9 and TRBJ1-6, is DTGVSQNPRHKITKRGQNVTFRCDPISEHNRLYWYRQTLGQGPEFLTYFQNEAQLEKSRLLSDRFSAERPKGSFSTLEIQRTEQGDSAMYLCASSSTGRASYNSPLHFGNGTRLTVT.

The chain employs TRBV30 and TRBJ1-5, with D perhaps matching TRBD1 (6 bases). Germline V gene sequence: CDR1 GTSNPN, CDR2 SVGIG (reference sequence). CDR3 length: 13 residues. Trimming removed 2 bases from V and 6 bases from J, with 11 bases in between. The CDR3 protein is CAWSMKGGQPQHF. CDR3 sequence (DNA): TGTGCCTGGAGTATGAAAGGGGGTCAGCCCCAGCATTTT.

This clonotype is medium-sized in the sample. This chain connects TRBV24-1 to TRBJ2-1, with TRBD1 matching 9 bases. The length of the CDR3 is 16 residues. Losses at the gene ends were 3 bases for V and 7 bases for J; bases not matched to a gene: 9. The germline V gene has CDR1 KGHDR and CDR2 SFDVKD. The DNA for the CDR3 is TGTGCCACCAGTGATGCCCTGGGACAGGGAAGGAATGAGCAGTTCTTC. This codes for CATSDALGQGRNEQFF.

In its sample, this clonotype was seen many times. The chain links TRBV9 to TRBJ2-7, with 10 bases fitting TRBD2. The J segment lost 3 bases and the V segment lost 6 bases, leaving 9 bases of the junction unmatched. Germline CDR1 and CDR2: SGDLS and YYNGEE. The CDR3 contains 15 residues. The CDR3 here is CASTPRVAGGYEQYF. The CDR3 region has the DNA TGTGCCAGCACCCCGAGGGTAGCGGGAGGCTACGAGCAGTACTTC. The whole variable domain, remainder taken from reference TRBV9 and TRBJ2-7, is DSGVTQTPKHLITATGQRVTLRCSPRSGDLSVYWYQQSLDQGLQFLIQYYNGEERAKGNILERFSAQQFPDLHSELNLSSLELGDSALYFCASTPRVAGGYEQYFGPGTRLTVT.

This clonotype has at least ten counts. The V call is TRBV29-1, the J call TRBJ2-3, with D maybe TRBD1 (7 bases). The germline V and J ends were trimmed by 6 bases and 1 base, with 17 bases remaining between them. Germline V gives CDR1 SQVTM, CDR2 ANQGSEA. The CDR3 is 15 residues long. As DNA, the CDR3 is TGCAGCGTCACCGGCGGAGGGGGCGGCACAGATACGCAGTATTTT. The encoded protein is CSVTGGGGGTDTQYF.

This clonotype was seen at least ten times. The rearrangement uses TRBV6-1 and TRBJ1-5; the match to TRBD1 covers 9 bases. CDR1 and CDR2 (germline): MNHNS, SASEGT. V lost 6 bases and J lost 2; bases outside the gene matches: 8. This CDR3 spans 16 amino acids. CDR3 protein: CASSAGTGWRNQPQHF. The CDR3 DNA reads as TGTGCCAGCAGCGCCGGGACAGGGTGGCGCAATCAGCCCCAGCATTTT.

This chain's CDR3 is CASSTGAWHEQYF. Written as DNA, the CDR3 is TGTGCCAGCAGCACAGGGGCCTGGCACGAGCAGTACTTC. This rearrangement joins TRBV27 to TRBJ2-7; 7 bases fit TRBD1. This CDR3 is built from 13 residues. Germline V CDR1 and CDR2: MNHEY, SMNVEV (reference sequence). V dropped 6 bases and J dropped 5; count of bases not matched to a gene: 7.

This clonotype is deemed medium-sized. This chain uses TRBV30 with TRBJ2-3; D is ambiguous. Trimming took 7 bases from V and 4 from J, leaving 9 bases between them. This CDR3 region has 11 residues. CDR1 and CDR2 from the germline V gene are GTSNPN and SVGIG (reference sequence). Here the CDR3 reads CAFRPPDTQYF. CDR3 coding DNA: TGTGCCTTCCGCCCCCCAGATACGCAGTATTTT. The whole variable domain, filled in from reference TRBV30 and TRBJ2-3, reads SQTIHQWPATLVQPVGSPLSLECTVEGTSNPNLYWYRQAAGRGLQLLFYSVGIGQISSEVPQNLSASRPQDRQFILSSKKLLLSDSGFYLCAFRPPDTQYFGPGTRLTVL.

Sample share makes this clonotype medium-sized. V gene TRBV7-2 combines with J gene TRBJ2-1; D uncertain. The CDR3 has 12 amino acids. Germline V lookup: CDR1 SGHTA, CDR2 FQGNSA. Trimming stripped 2 bases from V and 7 bases from J, with 6 bases between. CDR3 in DNA: TGTGCCAGCAGCTTATTCGAAAATGAGCAGTTCTTC. This sequence encodes CASSLFENEQFF.

By share, this clonotype counts as medium-sized. The chain joins TRBV24-1 to TRBJ2-1, with 12 bases aligning to TRBD2. V lost 4 bases, J lost 6 bases, and 6 bases stayed unmatched. CDR3 length equals 16 residues. Germline V CDR1 and CDR2: KGHDR, SFDVKD. This CDR3 reads CATSDLRLAGVNEQFF. CDR3 sequence (DNA): TGTGCCACCAGTGACCTAAGACTAGCGGGAGTCAATGAGCAGTTCTTC.

By share of the sample, this clonotype is medium-sized (0.01 to 0.1%). The V call is TRBV24-1, the J call TRBJ2-5; weak D call: TRBD2 (6 bases). The V end lost 5 bases, the J end lost 3 bases, and 18 bases lay between the germline ends. The CDR3 loop spans 16 amino acids. The germline V gene has CDR1 KGHDR and CDR2 SFDVKD. The CDR3 is CATSAGLGGVKETQYF. Written as DNA, the CDR3 is TGTGCCACCAGTGCAGGTTTGGGCGGGGTGAAAGAGACCCAGTACTTC.

In its sample, this clonotype is medium-sized. The chain carries TRBV19 and TRBJ1-6; 10 bases fit TRBD1. The CDR3 extends over 15 amino acids. Germline CDR1 LNHDA, CDR2 SQIVND (reference sequence). Germline trimming cut 4 bases from V and 11 bases from J; bases unmatched to any gene: 8. Here the CDR3 reads CASSTGQGFRTPLHF. The CDR3 DNA sequence: TGTGCCAGTAGTACGGGACAGGGGTTTAGGACACCCCTCCACTTT.

This clonotype counts as medium-sized. J is TRBJ2-1 and V is TRBV24-1; 10 bases match TRBD2. With V trimmed by 3 bases and J by 6 bases, 7 bases remained unmatched. Per the germline V gene, CDR1 is KGHDR and CDR2 is SFDVKD. The CDR3 runs 16 residues. DNA of the CDR3: TGTGCCACCAGTGATCCGGGACTAGCGAAAGGCAATGAGCAGTTCTTC. Encoded protein: CATSDPGLAKGNEQFF.

This clonotype has at least ten counts. This chain connects TRBV15 to TRBJ2-2; weak D call: TRBD2 (5 bases). The CDR3 totals 20 residues. V was cut by 0 bases and J by 8 bases, with 28 bases left in between. The germline CDR1 and CDR2 sequences are LNHNV and YYDKDF (reference sequence). CDR3 residues: CATSREMGGRWTRPTGELFF. CDR3 nucleotide sequence: TGTGCCACCAGCAGAGAGATGGGCGGTCGGTGGACTCGCCCTACGGGGGAGCTGTTTTTT.

This clonotype was seen a single time. This chain uses TRBV7-9 with TRBJ2-1, with 7 bases matching TRBD2. V lost 3 bases, J lost 6 bases, and 8 bases stayed unmatched. The germline V gene has CDR1 SEHNR and CDR2 FQNEAQ (reference sequence). The CDR3 covers 15 residues. The CDR3 sequence: CASSLSGISTNEQFF. The CDR3 nucleotides read TGTGCCAGCAGCTTGAGCGGGATTTCGACCAATGAGCAGTTCTTC. The full variable domain, with the rest looked up from reference TRBV7-9 and TRBJ2-1, is DTGVSQNPRHKITKRGQNVTFRCDPISEHNRLYWYRQTLGQGPEFLTYFQNEAQLEKSRLLSDRFSAERPKGSFSTLEIQRTEQGDSAMYLCASSLSGISTNEQFFGPGTRLTVL.

This clonotype was seen many times. The chain joins TRBV5-6 to TRBJ1-3; 10 bases agree with TRBD1. There are 16 residues in the CDR3. Germline lookup yields CDR1 SGHDT and CDR2 YYEEEE. J was trimmed by 2 bases and V by 1 base; bases with no gene match: 3. The CDR3 protein is CASSLRGQGTGNTIYF. For the CDR3, the DNA is TGTGCCAGCAGCTTGCGGGGACAGGGGACTGGAAACACCATATATTTT.

This clonotype occurred a few times. The genes are TRBV20-1 and TRBJ1-6; 9 nucleotides align to TRBD1. With V trimmed by 0 bases and J by 6 bases, 6 bases remained unmatched. Germline CDR1 DFQATT, CDR2 SNEGSKA (reference sequence). The CDR3 covers 16 residues. The CDR3 nucleotides read TGCAGTGCTAGAGAGGGGGCGGGACAGGGTAATTCACCCCTCCACTTT. Its translation is CSAREGAGQGNSPLHF.

In its sample, this clonotype is medium-sized. The chain combines TRBV10-3 with TRBJ2-1; TRBD2 matches at 10 bases. Germline CDR1 and CDR2: ENHRY and SYGVKD. The CDR3 loop spans 16 amino acids. Trimming at V came to 7 bases and at J to 0 bases, leaving 6 bases not matched to a gene. This chain's CDR3 is CAITPSGSSSYNEQFF. The CDR3 region has the DNA TGTGCCATCACCCCTAGCGGGAGCAGCTCCTACAATGAGCAGTTCTTC.

This clonotype has a count of ten or more. The rearrangement links TRBV6-5 to TRBJ1-1, with TRBD1 as a possible D gene (5 bases). From germline, CDR1 is MNHEY and CDR2 SVGAGI. The CDR3 runs 11 residues. V lost 5 bases and J 7 bases, leaving 8 bases between the germline ends. The CDR3 sequence is CASSNRLEAFF. The CDR3 bases are TGTGCCAGCAGTAACAGGCTTGAAGCTTTCTTT.